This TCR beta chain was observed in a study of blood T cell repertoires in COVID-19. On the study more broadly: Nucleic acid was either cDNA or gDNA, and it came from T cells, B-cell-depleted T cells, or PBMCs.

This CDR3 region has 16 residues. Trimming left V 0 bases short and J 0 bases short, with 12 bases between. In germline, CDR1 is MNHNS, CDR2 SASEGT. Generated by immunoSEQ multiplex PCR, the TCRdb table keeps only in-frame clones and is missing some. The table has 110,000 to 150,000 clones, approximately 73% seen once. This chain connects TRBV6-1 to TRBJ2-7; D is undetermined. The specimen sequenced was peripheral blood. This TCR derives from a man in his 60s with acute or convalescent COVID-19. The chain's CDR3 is CASSEAPVGFSYEQYF. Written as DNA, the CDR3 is TGTGCCAGCAGTGAAGCCCCAGTGGGCTTCTCCTACGAGCAGTACTTC.